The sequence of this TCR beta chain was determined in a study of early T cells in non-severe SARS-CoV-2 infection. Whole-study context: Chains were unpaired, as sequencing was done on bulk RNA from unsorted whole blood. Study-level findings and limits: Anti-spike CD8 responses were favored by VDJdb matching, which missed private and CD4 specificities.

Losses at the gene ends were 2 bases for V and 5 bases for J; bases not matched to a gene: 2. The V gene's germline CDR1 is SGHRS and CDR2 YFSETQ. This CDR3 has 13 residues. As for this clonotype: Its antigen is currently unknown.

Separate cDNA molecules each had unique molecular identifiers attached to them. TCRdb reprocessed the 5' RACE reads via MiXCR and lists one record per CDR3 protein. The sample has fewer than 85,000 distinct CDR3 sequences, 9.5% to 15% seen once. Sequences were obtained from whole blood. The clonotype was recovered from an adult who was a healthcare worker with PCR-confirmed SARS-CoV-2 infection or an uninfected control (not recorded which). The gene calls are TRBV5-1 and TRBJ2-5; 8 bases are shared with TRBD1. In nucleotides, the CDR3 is TGCGCCAGCAGCTTACAGGGGGTTGAGACCCAGTACTTC. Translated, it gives CASSLQGVETQYF.